The present entry profiles one T cell receptor (beta chain) with its context. The data stem from a study of OX40 agonist ivuxolimab in advanced cancers. Study-level information: Patients received intravenous ivuxolimab every 2 weeks at 0.01 to 10 mg/kg.

From germline, CDR1 is MNHEY and CDR2 SMNVEV (reference sequence). V lost 6 bases and J 1 base, leaving 9 bases between the germline ends. This CDR3 is 13 amino acids long. Profiled with immunoSEQ multiplex PCR; TCRdb holds only in-frame clones, not every one. Here the sample spans some 65,000 clones, roughly 89% being singletons. The starting material was CD4+ or CD8+ T cells sorted from blood, obtained in a trial of the OX40 agonist ivuxolimab. The sequence came from an adult with an advanced solid tumor such as melanoma, head and neck, liver or kidney cancer. This chain joins TRBV27 and TRBJ1-1; D possibly corresponds to TRBD1 (5 bases). CDR3 residues: CASRSQGNTEAFF. The CDR3 DNA follows: TGTGCCAGCAGGTCGCAGGGGAACACTGAAGCTTTCTTT.